The 8 T cell receptor beta chains presented below share a single source sample, sequenced in a study of long-term antiretroviral therapy in people with HIV. Assay version v3.0 of immunoSEQ was used, and it was run at survey level. Only in-frame clones appear in the TCRdb table, and some are missing; sequencing was by immunoSEQ multiplex PCR. The table has 30,000 to 35,000 clones, around 78% seen once. The sample was unsorted PBMCs, taken 3.1 years after starting antiretroviral therapy. These receptors all come from a woman in her forties or fifties with HIV.

The chain employs TRBV2 and TRBJ1-5; possibly TRBD1 for D (6 bases). The CDR3 loop spans 14 amino acids. V lost 7 bases and J 3 bases, leaving 13 bases between the germline ends. The germline gives CDR1 SNHLY, CDR2 FYNNEI. CDR3 residues: CASTGGAANQPQHF. CDR3 nucleotide sequence: TGTGCCAGCACCGGGGGGGCAGCCAATCAGCCCCAGCATTTT.

This clone was observed a handful of times. The V gene is TRBV5-4, the J gene TRBJ1-6, with unresolved D. Per germline, CDR1 SGHNT and CDR2 YYREEE (reference sequence). This CDR3 has 16 residues. Trimming took 2 bases from V and 8 from J, leaving 17 bases between them. CDR3 loop: CASSFPPDVGDSPLHF. CDR3 nucleotides: TGTGCCAGCAGCTTCCCTCCGGACGTCGGGGATTCACCCCTCCACTTT. Full variable domain (outside the CDR3, taken from reference TRBV5-4 and TRBJ1-6): ETGVTQSPTHLIKTRGQQVTLRCSSQSGHNTVSWYQQALGQGPQFIFQYYREEENGRGNFPPRFSGLQFPNYSSELNVNALELDDSALYLCASSFPPDVGDSPLHFGNGTRLTVT.

The rearrangement joins TRBV2 to TRBJ1-2, with D possibly being TRBD1 (6 bases). V was pared by 5 bases and J by 1 base, with 14 bases between. Germline CDR1 SNHLY, CDR2 FYNNEI. The CDR3 covers 15 residues. CDR3 nucleotide sequence: TGTGCCAGCAGTCCCAGGGGTGTGGATAACTATGGCTACACCTTC. Protein sequence: CASSPRGVDNYGYTF.

The chain links TRBV13 to TRBJ2-5; 10 bases are a match to TRBD2. V lost 5 bases, J lost 4 bases, and 10 bases stayed unmatched. CDR3 length equals 16 residues. Germline values: CDR1 PRHDT, CDR2 FYEKMQ (reference sequence). The CDR3 nucleotides read TGTGCCAGCAGCCAGCGGGGGGGAGGGCCATCAGAGACCCAGTACTTC. Amino acids: CASSQRGGGPSETQYF.

This chain joins TRBV30 and TRBJ1-2, with D perhaps matching TRBD1 (6 bases). The CDR3 is made up of 12 amino acids. Germline V CDR1 and CDR2: GTSNPN, SVGIG (reference sequence). V gave up 3 bases and J gave up 8 bases, with 13 bases separating them. In DNA form, the CDR3 reads TGTGCCTGGAGCGGACAGAGGGGGGGCTACACCTTC. As protein: CAWSGQRGGYTF.

This clone occurred a few times. The gene calls are TRBV19 and TRBJ1-2, with a tentative D call TRBD1 (6 bases). CDR3 length equals 13 residues. V was trimmed by 7 bases and J by 2 bases, leaving 11 bases between them. Germline values: CDR1 LNHDA, CDR2 SQIVND (reference sequence). The CDR3 loop is CASTGGGNYGYTF. The CDR3 DNA is TGTGCCAGTACCGGGGGCGGGAACTATGGCTACACCTTC.

This rearrangement joins TRBV5-6 to TRBJ1-1; the D gene is possibly TRBD1 (6 bases). Per the germline V gene, CDR1 is SGHDT and CDR2 is YYEEEE. This CDR3 region has 15 residues. V lost 1 base and J 2 bases, leaving 12 bases between the germline ends. This CDR3 is CASSLNRGANTEAFF. In DNA, the CDR3 is TGTGCCAGCAGCTTGAATCGGGGGGCCAACACTGAAGCTTTCTTT.

CDR3 sequence reads: CASTLTGELFF. CDR3 bases: TGTGCCAGCACACTCACCGGGGAGCTGTTTTTT. The rearrangement uses TRBV9 and TRBJ2-2; no clear D. Trimming removed 6 bases at V and 4 bases at J, with 4 bases between. This CDR3 has 11 amino acids. Germline V gene sequence: CDR1 SGDLS, CDR2 YYNGEE. The entire variable domain, with the rest obtained from reference TRBV9 and TRBJ2-2, is as follows: DSGVTQTPKHLITATGQRVTLRCSPRSGDLSVYWYQQSLDQGLQFLIQYYNGEERAKGNILERFSAQQFPDLHSELNLSSLELGDSALYFCASTLTGELFFGEGSRLTVL.